A single sample is the source of the 32 T cell receptor beta chains below, sequenced in a study of T cell responses to AZD1222 COVID-19 vaccine. The protocol was immunoSEQ multiplex PCR, while the TCRdb copy is restricted to in-frame clones and leaves out a portion. The sample has over 150,000 clones, less than 95% seen once. The starting material was peripheral blood, obtained on day 0 of AZD1222 vaccination. Every receptor here comes from an adult in good health.

This chain connects TRBV27 to TRBJ1-4; the D is unclear. This CDR3 is built from 15 residues. V was cut by 5 bases and J by 0 bases, with 10 bases left in between. Germline CDR1 is MNHEY and CDR2 is SMNVEV (reference sequence). DNA of the CDR3: TGTGCCAGCAGTCGCGCCGGTGCAACTAATGAAAAACTGTTTTTT. Its translation: CASSRAGATNEKLFF.

The gene calls are TRBV5-5 and TRBJ1-5; D is uncertain. The germline V gene has CDR1 SGHKS and CDR2 YYEKEE (reference sequence). This CDR3 is 14 amino acids long. Between the trimmed V and J ends, which lost 2 bases and 2 bases, there was a span of 8 bases. The DNA of the CDR3 is TGTGCCAGCAGCTTCCGGGATGGCAATCAGCCCCAGCATTTT. Translation: CASSFRDGNQPQHF.

The table lists this clone with a count of one. This sequence joins TRBV6-6 and TRBJ1-2; 9 bases line up with TRBD1. Unmatched junction bases numbered 3, after V lost 9 bases and J lost 7 bases. The CDR3 has 11 residues. The germline gives CDR1 MNHNY, CDR2 SVGAGI (reference sequence). The CDR3 DNA is TGTGCCAGTAGGACAGGGGTTGGCTACACCTTC. Amino acids: CASRTGVGYTF.

This sequence joins TRBV19 and TRBJ1-1; TRBD1 agrees at 10 bases. CDR3 length equals 16 residues. V shed 9 bases, J shed 0 bases, and the junction held 10 bases outside the gene matches. Germline CDR1 LNHDA, CDR2 SQIVND (reference sequence). The CDR3 coding sequence is TGTGCCAGCAGCTCGACAGGGGGCCTAATGAACACTGAAGCTTTCTTT. This encodes CASSSTGGLMNTEAFF.

The chain has TRBV7-5 and TRBJ2-5; TRBD1, as called in the table, went unchecked against the DNA. TRBV7-5 represents a pseudogene. The CDR3 runs 14 residues. CDR3 coding DNA: TGTGCCAGAAGTAAGTCAGGGGTTTTGGAGACCCAGTACTTC. Protein: CARSKSGVLETQYF.

In this sample, this clone turned up a few times. The chain couples TRBV6-2 or TRBV6-3 to TRBJ2-2; 7 bases line up with TRBD1. The CDR3 has 15 amino acids. The V gene end was trimmed by 2 bases and the J gene end by 6 bases; junction bases not matched to a gene: 6. Germline CDR1 MNHEY, CDR2 SVGEGT. CDR3 amino acids: CASSYNRGRPGELFF. The DNA for the CDR3 is TGTGCCAGCAGTTACAATAGGGGGCGGCCCGGGGAGCTGTTTTTT.

The chain joins TRBV19 to TRBJ1-1, with 7 bases identical to TRBD1. There are 14 residues in the CDR3. Looked up from germline, CDR1 is LNHDA and CDR2 is SQIVND (reference sequence). Trimming removed 7 bases from V and 4 bases from J; junction bases left unmatched: 9. The CDR3 sequence: CASTPDRWGTEAFF. The DNA for the CDR3 is TGTGCCAGTACCCCGGACAGGTGGGGCACTGAAGCTTTCTTT.

The chain links TRBV27 to TRBJ1-6; 8 positions match TRBD1. The germline V gene has CDR1 MNHEY and CDR2 SMNVEV (reference sequence). The CDR3 has 14 residues. V was clipped by 4 bases and J by 9 bases; unmatched bases: 5. CDR3 nucleotide sequence: TGTGCCAGCAGTTCGACAGGGGATGGTTCACCCCTCCACTTT. Translated, it gives CASSSTGDGSPLHF.

The chain couples TRBV4-3 to TRBJ2-6, with D maybe TRBD1 (6 bases). CDR3 size: 18 residues. The V gene's germline CDR1 is LGHNA and CDR2 YSLEER. Trimming took 0 bases from V and 1 from J, leaving 13 bases between them. Written as DNA, the CDR3 is TGCGCCAGCAGCCAAGAAGTTCCAGGGGAATCTGGGGCCAACGTCCTGACTTTC. Residues: CASSQEVPGESGANVLTF.

The chain recombines TRBV7-8 with TRBJ1-2; TRBD1 agrees at 7 bases. The ends lost 4 bases at V and 2 bases at J; junction bases unmatched: 7. Germline values: CDR1 SGHVS, CDR2 FQNEAQ. The CDR3 is made up of 15 amino acids. In DNA form, the CDR3 reads TGTGCCAGCAGCTACGAGGGGGCGACGAACTATGGCTACACCTTC. It translates to CASSYEGATNYGYTF.

J is TRBJ1-2 and V is TRBV19, with TRBD1 as a possible D gene (5 bases). CDR1 and CDR2 (germline): LNHDA, SQIVND (reference sequence). Trimming removed 5 bases at V and 6 bases at J, with 10 bases between. The CDR3 spans 12 residues. CDR3: CASSDRYDGYTF. The CDR3 region has the DNA TGTGCCAGTAGTGACAGATACGATGGCTACACCTTC.

The V and J genes are TRBV7-9 and TRBJ2-6; D is unclear. CDR1 is SEHNR, CDR2 FQNEAQ, per germline (reference sequence). The CDR3 has 15 residues. The V and J ends lost 5 bases and 1 base respectively, with 9 bases between them. The CDR3 protein is CASSPMRSGANVLTF. The CDR3 DNA reads TGTGCCAGCAGCCCGATGCGGTCTGGGGCCAACGTCCTGACTTTC.

A word on this clone: The identical CDR3 is also encoded by other nucleotide sequences in the sample. This chain links TRBV14 with TRBJ1-6; 7 bases fit TRBD1. The junction had 4 bases not matched to a gene; V was cut back by 4 bases and J by 7 bases. The CDR3 contains 14 residues. Germline V gives CDR1 SGHDN, CDR2 FVKESK. The CDR3 spells CASSLRGANSPLHF. The CDR3 coding sequence is TGTGCCAGCAGCCTCAGGGGGGCCAATTCACCCCTCCACTTT.

V is TRBV5-4 and J is TRBJ1-1; TRBD1 might be the D (5 bases). There are 14 residues in the CDR3. Germline-derived CDR1 and CDR2 are SGHNT and YYREEE (reference sequence). The V end was cut by 4 bases, the J end by 6 bases, with 16 bases between. The CDR3 coding sequence is TGTGCCAGCAGCGCCGCGGGGGGGAGGGCTGAAGCTTTCTTT. It codes for CASSAAGGRAEAFF.

The chain employs TRBV28 and TRBJ1-2; the match to TRBD1 covers 8 bases. This CDR3 region has 15 residues. The trim removed 10 bases at V and 5 bases at J, leaving 15 bases unmatched. Germline lookup yields CDR1 MDHEN and CDR2 SYDVKM. As DNA, the CDR3 is TGTGCCACCCTCGGCGTCCGCGACAGGGGTTATGGCTACACCTTC. Translating it yields CATLGVRDRGYGYTF.

The CDR3 sequence is CASSLRGQETQYF. The CDR3, as DNA: TGTGCCAGCAGCTTAAGGGGTCAAGAGACCCAGTACTTC. The chain joins TRBV7-3 to TRBJ2-5; D gene uncertain. The CDR3 is 13 amino acids. Deletions cut 1 base from V and 2 bases from J, with 5 bases between. The germline gives CDR1 SGHTA, CDR2 FQGTGA.

The gene calls are TRBV19 and TRBJ1-5; D ambiguous. The CDR3 extends over 15 amino acids. Deletions cut 5 bases from V and 0 bases from J, with 11 bases between. Germline V gives CDR1 LNHDA, CDR2 SQIVND (reference sequence). The CDR3 nucleotides are TGTGCCAGTAGTTATGAACACAATAGCAATCAGCCCCAGCATTTT. It specifies CASSYEHNSNQPQHF.

The chain recombines TRBV28 with TRBJ1-6; possible D gene TRBD1, 6 bases. V was trimmed by 4 bases and J by 8 bases, leaving 15 bases between them. CDR1 MDHEN and CDR2 SYDVKM come from the germline V gene. The CDR3 extends over 15 amino acids. CDR3 sequence: CASSSIQGVDSPLHF. In nucleotides, the CDR3 is TGTGCCAGCAGTTCCATACAGGGTGTGGATTCACCCCTCCACTTT. The variable domain in full, with the rest retrieved from reference TRBV28 and TRBJ1-6, is DVKVTQSSRYLVKRTGEKVFLECVQDMDHENMFWYRQDPGLGLRLIYFSYDVKMKEKGDIPEGYSVSREKKERFSLILESASTNQTSMYLCASSSIQGVDSPLHFGNGTRLTVT.

The chain combines TRBV7-2 with TRBJ2-1, with TRBD2 matching 8 bases. J was trimmed by 6 bases and V by 4 bases; bases with no gene match: 8. This CDR3 has 15 amino acids. The germline CDR1 and CDR2 sequences are SGHTA and FQGNSA. CDR3 in DNA: TGTGCCAGCAGCTCCTTAGCGGGATTGGGCAATGAGCAGTTCTTC. Protein product: CASSSLAGLGNEQFF. Drawing the rest from reference TRBV7-2 and TRBJ2-1, the complete variable domain is GAGVSQSPSNKVTEKGKDVELRCDPISGHTALYWYRQSLGQGLEFLIYFQGNSAPDKSGLPSDRFSAERTGGSVSTLTIQRTQQEDSAVYLCASSSLAGLGNEQFFGPGTRLTVL.

The V call is TRBV5-1, the J call TRBJ2-7; 9 bases line up with TRBD1. Germline CDR1 and CDR2: SGHRS and YFSETQ. This CDR3 has 18 amino acids. V gave up 1 base and J gave up 5 bases; unmatched junction bases: 16. The CDR3 loop is CASSLPDHGETGGNEQYF. CDR3 DNA: TGCGCCAGCAGCTTGCCGGATCATGGGGAGACAGGGGGAAACGAGCAGTACTTC.

V is TRBV2 and J is TRBJ1-5, with 7 bases that match TRBD1. With V trimmed by 6 bases and J by 3 bases, 8 bases remained unmatched. The CDR3 consists of 15 residues. Germline V gene sequence: CDR1 SNHLY, CDR2 FYNNEI. In DNA, the CDR3 is TGTGCCAGCAGAAAACAGGGGTCGGACAATCAGCCCCAGCATTTT. This translates into CASRKQGSDNQPQHF.

V gene TRBV5-1 combines with J gene TRBJ2-1, with 7 bases aligning to TRBD2. This CDR3 has 13 residues. The V gene's germline CDR1 is SGHRS and CDR2 YFSETQ. Trimming took 10 bases from V and 5 from J; bases not matched to a gene: 9. CDR3 in amino acids: CASTRDYDNEQFF. The CDR3 nucleotides are TGCGCCTCGACCCGGGACTACGACAATGAGCAGTTCTTC.

The chain joins TRBV7-9 to TRBJ2-1; the D call may be TRBD1 or TRBD2 (6 bases each). V was pared by 6 bases and J by 7 bases, with 13 bases between. The CDR3 consists of 13 residues. Germline assignment: CDR1 SEHNR and CDR2 FQNEAQ (reference sequence). The CDR3 here is CASRNREANEQFF. CDR3 bases: TGTGCCAGCAGAAACAGGGAGGCGAATGAGCAGTTCTTC.

The V and J genes are TRBV7-3 and TRBJ2-7; 7 bases are shared with TRBD1. Per germline, CDR1 SGHTA and CDR2 FQGTGA. V was pared by 5 bases and J by 5 bases, with 9 bases of the junction left unmatched. The CDR3 is 14 residues long. The CDR3 here is CASSRRQGVDEQYF. DNA of the CDR3: TGTGCCAGCAGCAGGCGACAGGGTGTCGACGAGCAGTACTTC.

The rearrangement links TRBV7-9 to TRBJ1-1, with 7 bases lining up with TRBD1. V lost 0 bases and J lost 5; bases outside the gene matches: 6. The CDR3 length is 15 residues. In germline, CDR1 is SEHNR, CDR2 FQNEAQ (reference sequence). In DNA form, the CDR3 reads TGTGCCAGCAGCTTAGCGGGGGACAGTTCAACTGAAGCTTTCTTT. Translated: CASSLAGDSSTEAFF.

The chain recombines TRBV19 with TRBJ2-1, with D perhaps TRBD1 (6 bases). CDR3 length: 18 amino acids. The V gene's germline CDR1 is LNHDA and CDR2 SQIVND (reference sequence). V dropped 5 bases and J dropped 0 bases, with 20 bases sitting between them. The CDR3 DNA follows: TGTGCCAGTAGTTCCGCCCCCACAGGGAGTAGCTCCTACAATGAGCAGTTCTTC. This encodes CASSSAPTGSSSYNEQFF. Looking up the rest from reference TRBV19 and TRBJ2-1 gives the full variable domain: DGGITQSPKYLFRKEGQNVTLSCEQNLNHDAMYWYRQDPGQGLRLIYYSQIVNDFQKGDIAEGYSVSREKKESFPLTVTSAQKNPTAFYLCASSSAPTGSSSYNEQFFGPGTRLTVL.

This chain uses TRBV5-4 with TRBJ2-5, with 10 bases identical to TRBD1. V lost 4 bases and J lost 1; bases outside the gene matches: 1. The CDR3 runs to 14 residues. The germline V gene has CDR1 SGHNT and CDR2 YYREEE (reference sequence). The CDR3 bases are TGTGCCAGCAGCGGGACAGGGGCCCAAGAGACCCAGTACTTC. This codes for CASSGTGAQETQYF.

CDR3 in amino acids: CASTGRTGGAGGYTF. The CDR3 bases are TGTGCCAGCACGGGCAGGACAGGGGGCGCAGGTGGCTACACCTTC. V and J are TRBV9 and TRBJ1-2, with 11 bases identical to TRBD1. The V and J ends lost 6 bases and 7 bases, in that order; junction bases with no gene match: 11. Germline assignment: CDR1 SGDLS and CDR2 YYNGEE. This CDR3 has 15 residues.

This clone showed up just a few times. The chain links TRBV5-1 to TRBJ1-6; D gene unclear. The CDR3 covers 15 residues. Between the trimmed V and J ends, which lost 1 base and 8 bases, there was a span of 13 bases. Germline assignment: CDR1 SGHRS and CDR2 YFSETQ. The CDR3 spells CASSLLGNGDSPLHF. As DNA, the CDR3 is TGCGCCAGCAGCTTGTTAGGTAACGGGGATTCACCCCTCCACTTT.

The chain combines TRBV9 with TRBJ1-1, with TRBD1 as a possible D gene (6 bases). The CDR3 consists of 17 residues. Germline lookup yields CDR1 SGDLS and CDR2 YYNGEE. Trimming stripped 1 base from V and 1 base from J, with 17 bases between. DNA for the CDR3: TGTGCCAGCAGCGTATCAACGATGGGGGCCGAGAACACTGAAGCTTTCTTT. This translates into CASSVSTMGAENTEAFF. The full variable domain, completed using reference TRBV9 and TRBJ1-1, is DSGVTQTPKHLITATGQRVTLRCSPRSGDLSVYWYQQSLDQGLQFLIQYYNGEERAKGNILERFSAQQFPDLHSELNLSSLELGDSALYFCASSVSTMGAENTEAFFGQGTRLTVV.

Only one count was recorded for this clone. This chain links TRBV19 with TRBJ1-5, with D tentatively TRBD1 (5 bases). This CDR3 is built from 14 residues. The V gene lost 3 bases and the J gene lost 2 bases, with 8 bases spanning the gap. Germline V lookup: CDR1 LNHDA, CDR2 SQIVND (reference sequence). The CDR3 spells CASSIQGGNQPQHF. CDR3 DNA sequence: TGTGCCAGTAGTATCCAGGGCGGCAATCAGCCCCAGCATTTT.

The gene calls are TRBV28 and TRBJ1-2, with 8 bases matching TRBD1. The trim removed 8 bases at V and 6 bases at J, leaving 5 bases unmatched. Germline V gene sequence: CDR1 MDHEN, CDR2 SYDVKM. The CDR3 is 12 residues long. The CDR3 bases are TGTGCCAGCCCCCACAGGGGGAATGGCTACACCTTC. Translating gives CASPHRGNGYTF.